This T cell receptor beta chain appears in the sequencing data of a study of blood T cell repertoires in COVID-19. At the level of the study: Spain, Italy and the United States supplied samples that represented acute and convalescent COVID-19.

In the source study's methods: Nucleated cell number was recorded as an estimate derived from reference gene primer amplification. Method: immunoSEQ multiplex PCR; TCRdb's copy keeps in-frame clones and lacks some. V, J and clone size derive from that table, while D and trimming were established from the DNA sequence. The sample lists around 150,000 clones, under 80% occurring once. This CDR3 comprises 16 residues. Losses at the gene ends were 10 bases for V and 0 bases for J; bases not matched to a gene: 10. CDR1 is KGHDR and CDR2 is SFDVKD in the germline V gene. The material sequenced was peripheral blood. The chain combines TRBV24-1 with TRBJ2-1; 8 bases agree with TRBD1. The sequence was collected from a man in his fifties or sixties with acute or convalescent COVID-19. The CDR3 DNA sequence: TGTGCCACTCAACAGGGGGGCGTAAGCTCCTACAATGAGCAGTTCTTC. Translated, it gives CATQQGGVSSYNEQFF.